This is a list of T cell receptor beta chains from one sample in a study of blood T cells in healthy people across ages. Each CDR3 protein gets one entry after TCRdb re-called the 5' RACE reads with MiXCR. The data contain 1.5 million to 2 million distinct CDR3 sequences, 39% of them seen just once; the ten biggest clones take up roughly 23%. Sequencing was done on a sample of blood. The receptor set was obtained from a human donor in good health. Each CDR3 is given without its conserved first and last residue. Fields, in order: J gene, D gene, CDR3 length, V gene, CDR3 protein. A D gene is named only where the DNA matches it firmly.

>TRBJ2-1|TRBD2|14|TRBV12-3/TRBV12-4
ASSLISGGSYNEQF
>TRBJ1-3|NA|13|TRBV20-1
SARVIRYSGNTIY
>TRBJ1-5|TRBD1|14|TRBV5-1
ASRGRGRRGNQPQH
>TRBJ2-7|NA|12|TRBV11-3
ASSLGGSLDEQY
>TRBJ1-1|NA|11|TRBV15
ATSLSGETEAF
>TRBJ2-3|TRBD2|11|TRBV20-1
SAPLGTSGAQY
>TRBJ2-3|TRBD1|13|TRBV6-5
ASSRVTGGADTQY
>TRBJ2-7|NA|14|TRBV30
AWSVPGESIWYEQY
>TRBJ2-7|NA|11|TRBV20-1
SASRDPSYEQY
>TRBJ1-5|TRBD1|11|TRBV7-2
ASSRTGRQPQH
>TRBJ2-1|TRBD2|14|TRBV9
ASSVAGSGGALEQF
>TRBJ1-6|NA|12|TRBV5-6
ASSLDERDSPLH
>NA|TRBD1|13|TRBV11-1
ASSLYPDREETQY
>TRBJ2-4|NA|15|TRBV7-2
ASSRKQGVGNKNIQY
>TRBJ2-1|NA|10|TRBV7-9
ASSMTGNEQF
>TRBJ2-3|TRBD2|12|TRBV25-1
TSSSGGSTDTQY
>TRBJ2-1|NA|10|TRBV7-8
ASRARANEQF
>TRBJ2-1|TRBD2|14|TRBV12-3/TRBV12-4
ASSPTSGGALAEQF
>TRBJ2-1|NA|10|TRBV29-1
SVSRGIDEQF
>TRBJ1-4|NA|14|TRBV4-3
ASSHVEGGENEKLF
>TRBJ2-3|NA|13|TRBV20-1
SARDLRRGPDTQY
>TRBJ2-7|NA|12|TRBV7-2
ASSPGPGNYEQY
>TRBJ2-7|TRBD1|13|TRBV20-1
SARTGTGESYEQY
>TRBJ2-3|NA|13|TRBV6-4
ASSERGAEVDTQY
>TRBJ1-2|NA|8|TRBV20-1
SASWYGYT
>TRBJ2-1|NA|11|TRBV10-3
AIAGSSYNEQF
>TRBJ2-1|NA|11|TRBV7-3
ASSLVLVGEQF
>TRBJ2-1|TRBD2|16|TRBV5-1
ASRGDGGGATPRNEQF
>TRBJ2-5|TRBD2|14|TRBV6-2/TRBV6-3
ASSTSKRGGGETQY
>TRBJ2-1|TRBD2|13|TRBV12-3/TRBV12-4
ASRDPSGGRDEQF
>TRBJ2-6|NA|12|TRBV20-1
SARQISGANVLT
>TRBJ2-7|TRBD1|13|TRBV7-6
ASSVDRGETYEQY
>TRBJ1-4|NA|12|TRBV7-2
ASNLGIKDEKLF
>TRBJ2-1|NA|14|TRBV5-5
ASSARLQSSYNEQF
>NA|TRBD1|12|TRBV5-1
ASSLRQGGSEQY
>TRBJ1-2|NA|10|TRBV7-2
ASSLGPGVYT
>TRBJ1-6|TRBD1|14|TRBV28
ASSLRDRDLDSPLH
>NA|TRBD2|13|TRBV7-2
ASSRDLAGGYEQY
>NA|NA|13|TRBV28
AITGDRPKGETQY
>TRBJ1-5|TRBD1|16|TRBV10-3
AISESDRESISNQPQH
>TRBJ2-7|NA|11|TRBV4-3
ASSQGIEYEQY
>TRBJ2-1|NA|17|TRBV29-1
SVEGQWPPGQSSYNEQF